These 9 T cell receptor beta chains came from one sample sequenced in a study of blood T cell repertoires in COVID-19 (dated by TCRdb to the early 2020s). Library creation used the immunoSEQ multiplex PCR assay. TCRdb carries this immuneACCESS record with in-frame sequences only. Its versions omit some clonotypes, under half of them owing to an unresolved V gene in the studies checked, with the rest unexplained. This sample holds fewer than 180,000 clones; approximately 88% were observed only once. Together, the top ten hold 2.2% of the sample. The sample taken for sequencing was peripheral blood. Receptor source: a man in his 70s with acute or convalescent COVID-19.

The gene calls are TRBV6-2 or TRBV6-3 and TRBJ2-1; D is possibly TRBD1 (6 bases). Between the trimmed V and J ends, which lost 5 bases and 3 bases, there was a span of 11 bases. The germline V gene encodes CDR1 MNHEY and CDR2 SVGEGT. The CDR3 spans 14 residues. The CDR3 bases are TGTGCCAGCAGTCCCGGGACAAACTACAATGAGCAGTTCTTC. Protein: CASSPGTNYNEQFF.

This clone was seen a handful of times. V gene TRBV10-3 combines with J gene TRBJ2-2; D possibly corresponds to TRBD1 (5 bases). CDR1 and CDR2 (germline): ENHRY, SYGVKD. Trimming pared 2 bases from V and 0 bases from J, leaving 7 bases between. The CDR3 is 15 residues long. This CDR3 reads CAISEQGPNTGELFF. In DNA, the CDR3 is TGTGCCATCAGTGAGCAGGGCCCGAACACCGGGGAGCTGTTTTTT.

The genes are TRBV7-8 and TRBJ1-2, with a weak D call TRBD1 (6 bases). Germline V gene sequence: CDR1 SGHVS, CDR2 FQNEAQ. The CDR3 totals 15 residues. V was clipped by 5 bases and J by 4 bases, with 17 bases between them. Here the CDR3 DNA reads TGTGCCAGCAGCGCGCAGGGGTCACTCGCCTATGGCTACACCTTC. Its translation: CASSAQGSLAYGYTF.

The chain joins TRBV6-1 to TRBJ2-1, with 9 bases matching TRBD1. Trimming removed 3 bases from V and 4 bases from J; junction bases left unmatched: 13. Germline CDR1 MNHNS, CDR2 SASEGT. The CDR3 sequence is 18 residues long. CDR3 residues: CASSDHLRDRVNYNEQFF. CDR3 DNA: TGTGCCAGCAGTGACCATTTAAGGGACAGGGTGAATTACAATGAGCAGTTCTTC.

J is TRBJ1-1 and V is TRBV28; the match to TRBD1 covers 8 bases. Unmatched junction bases numbered 7, after V lost 2 bases and J lost 2 bases. Looked up from germline, CDR1 is MDHEN and CDR2 is SYDVKM. The CDR3 has 16 amino acids. The CDR3 here is CASSLPGQGINTEAFF. Written as DNA, the CDR3 is TGTGCCAGCAGTTTACCCGGACAGGGAATTAACACTGAAGCTTTCTTT.

V and J are TRBV2 and TRBJ2-2; D perhaps matches TRBD1 (5 bases). The V end lost 5 bases, the J end lost 0 bases, and 10 bases lay between the germline ends. The CDR3 totals 15 residues. Germline V gene lookup returns CDR1 SNHLY and CDR2 FYNNEI. CDR3 nucleotide sequence: TGTGCCAGCAGTATGGGGCCCCCGAACACCGGGGAGCTGTTTTTT. It encodes CASSMGPPNTGELFF.

This rearrangement joins TRBV27 to TRBJ2-6; unclear D gene. Germline V CDR1 and CDR2: MNHEY, SMNVEV (reference sequence). This CDR3 contains 15 residues. Trimming took off 3 bases at V and 2 bases at J, with 8 bases between the two ends. The CDR3: CASSLTTTGANVLTF. CDR3 nucleotides: TGTGCCAGCAGTTTGACAACCACTGGGGCCAACGTCCTGACTTTC. Variable domain in full (rest from reference TRBV27 and TRBJ2-6): EAQVTQNPRYLITVTGKKLTVTCSQNMNHEYMSWYRQDPGLGLRQIYYSMNVEVTDKGDVPEGYKVSRKEKRNFPLILESPSPNQTSLYFCASSLTTTGANVLTFGAGSRLTVL.

The V call is TRBV5-1, the J call TRBJ1-2; 7 positions match TRBD1. The CDR3 sequence is 15 residues long. The V and J ends lost 0 bases and 2 bases, in that order; junction bases with no gene match: 4. Germline CDR1 is SGHRS and CDR2 is YFSETQ. The CDR3 DNA follows: TGCGCCAGCAGCTTGGGAGGGACAGACAACTATGGCTACACCTTC. Translated, it gives CASSLGGTDNYGYTF.

The rearrangement uses TRBV11-2 and TRBJ2-3; D remains ambiguous. Between the trimmed V and J ends, which lost 8 bases and 5 bases, there was a span of 2 bases. The CDR3 consists of 9 residues. Germline V gives CDR1 SGHAT, CDR2 FQNNGV. CDR3 bases: TGTGCCAGCCAAGATACGCAGTATTTT. This codes for CASQDTQYF.